Listed below are T cell receptor beta chains from one sample, sequenced in a study of T cell responses to AZD1222 COVID-19 vaccine. The repertoire was sequenced with immunoSEQ multiplex PCR; TCRdb's copy has only in-frame clones and lacks some. This sample has approximately 140,000 clones, with roughly 90% found just once. The specimen was peripheral blood, collected 28 days after the second AZD1222 dose. The receptors stem from an adult who received the AZD1222 COVID-19 vaccine. The CDR3 runs from the conserved cysteine through the conserved F or W. The order of the fields is V gene, D gene, clone size, J gene, CDR3 protein, CDR3 DNA. D genes are given only for firm matches. Some rows have no size entry. The others give once, few or many, or a class for an expanded clone.

>TRBV4-1|TRBD1|.|TRBJ1-3
CASSQDRGSGNTIYF
TGCGCCAGCAGCCAGGACAGGGGCTCTGGAAACACCATATATTTT
>TRBV10-3|.|.|TRBJ1-2
CAISESRETSYTF
TGTGCCATCAGTGAGTCAAGGGAGACTAGCTACACCTTC
>TRBV7-2|.|.|TRBJ2-2
CASSLGTNTGELFF
TGTGCCAGCAGCTTAGGAACGAACACCGGGGAGCTGTTTTTT
>TRBV28|TRBD2|few|TRBJ2-1
CATVAGGVVYEQFF
TGTGCCACCGTAGCGGGAGGGGTTGTCTATGAGCAGTTCTTC
>TRBV29-1|TRBD2|.|TRBJ2-7
CSVGAGDSYEQYF
TGCAGCGTCGGGGCGGGGGACTCCTACGAGCAGTACTTC
>TRBV10-3|TRBD2|.|TRBJ2-1
CAIRGSPGLAGGPGNEQFF
TGTGCCATCAGAGGAAGTCCGGGACTAGCGGGAGGGCCCGGGAATGAGCAGTTCTTC
>TRBV7-2|.|.|TRBJ1-2
CASSLLGDDGYTF
TGTGCCAGCAGCTTACTCGGGGACGATGGCTACACCTTC
>TRBV6-5|.|.|TRBJ2-7
CASTTEGLGRREQYF
TGTGCCAGCACCACCGAGGGGTTAGGGAGGCGCGAGCAGTACTTC
>TRBV4-3|.|.|TRBJ1-2
CASSSHWAGHGYTF
TGCGCCAGCAGCTCCCATTGGGCCGGACATGGCTACACCTTC
>TRBV28|.|few|TRBJ1-2
CASSFGPQAIYGYTF
TGTGCCAGCAGTTTCGGGCCGCAGGCAATCTATGGCTACACCTTC
>TRBV3-1/TRBV3-2|.|.|TRBJ1-2
CASSQADRRIYGYTF
TGTGCCAGCAGCCAAGCTGACAGACGGATCTATGGCTACACCTTC
>TRBV19|.|.|TRBJ1-1
CASSILGASEAFF
TGTGCCAGTAGTATTCTTGGGGCCTCGGAAGCTTTCTTT
>TRBV24-1|TRBD1|.|TRBJ2-7
CATAAPGQGAYEQYF
TGTGCCACCGCGGCTCCGGGACAGGGGGCTTACGAGCAGTACTTC
>TRBV7-8|TRBD1|.|TRBJ1-5
CASSLGQGSNQPQHF
TGTGCCAGCAGCTTAGGACAGGGGTCCAATCAGCCCCAGCATTTT
>TRBV7-9|.|.|TRBJ2-5
CASSSPPRIAPAGTQYF
TGTGCCAGCAGCTCCCCCCCTCGGATAGCACCCGCGGGGACCCAGTACTTC
>TRBV15|.|.|TRBJ1-1
CATSRGTANTEAFF
TGTGCCACCAGCAGAGGGACAGCGAACACTGAAGCTTTCTTT
>TRBV7-8|.|.|TRBJ1-3
CASSIGGAIPGNTIYF
TGTGCCAGCAGTATCGGGGGGGCGATTCCTGGAAACACCATATATTTT
>TRBV12-2|.|.|TRBJ1-5
CASPPREFSSNQPQHF
TGTGCAAGTCCCCCGAGGGAATTCTCCAGCAATCAGCCCCAGCATTTT
>TRBV27|.|.|TRBJ2-1
CASSPGLLEDEQFF
TGTGCCAGCAGCCCCGGACTGCTCGAGGATGAGCAGTTCTTC
>TRBV15|TRBD1|once|TRBJ1-2
CATSTDRGNGYTF
TGTGCCACCAGCACGGACAGGGGTAATGGCTACACCTTC
>TRBV3-1/TRBV3-2|.|.|TRBJ2-5
CASSLVEVHETQYF
TGTGCCAGCAGCCTCGTAGAGGTGCACGAGACCCAGTACTTC
>TRBV19|.|few|TRBJ2-4
CASSMPDRKNIQYF
TGTGCCAGTAGTATGCCCGACAGGAAAAACATTCAGTACTTC
>TRBV6-5|.|.|TRBJ2-7
CASSYGGHEAYEQYF
TGTGCCAGCAGTTACGGGGGACACGAAGCCTACGAGCAGTACTTC
>TRBV21-1|.|.|TRBJ2-3
CASSKRRSDSTDTQYF
TGTGCCAGCAGCAAACGGCGCTCTGATAGCACAGATACGCAGTATTTT
>TRBV20-1|.|.|TRBJ2-1
CSARGLKEQFF
TGCAGTGCAAGAGGGCTCAAGGAGCAGTTCTTC
>TRBV19|.|.|TRBJ2-3
CASSPGSSTDTQYF
TGTGCCAGTAGCCCGGGATCTAGCACAGATACGCAGTATTTT
>TRBV18|TRBD1|.|TRBJ2-7
CASSQGQGSHYEQYF
TGTGCCAGCTCACAGGGACAGGGCTCACACTACGAGCAGTACTTC
>TRBV11-2|.|.|TRBJ2-1
CASTNQRPTYNEQFF
TGTGCCAGCACCAACCAAAGGCCAACATACAATGAGCAGTTCTTC
>TRBV5-4|.|.|TRBJ2-5
CASSRGLIQETQYF
TGTGCCAGCAGCCGGGGACTGATCCAAGAGACCCAGTACTTC
>TRBV9|.|.|TRBJ2-7
CASSVVNSPYEQYF
TGTGCCAGCAGCGTAGTAAACAGCCCGTACGAGCAGTACTTC
>TRBV4-3|.|.|TRBJ2-2
CASSQAGFRELFF
TGCGCCAGCAGCCAAGCAGGGTTCAGGGAGCTGTTTTTT
>TRBV7-8|.|.|TRBJ2-5
CASSLGSYQETQYF
TGTGCCAGCAGCCTAGGTTCGTACCAAGAGACCCAGTACTTC
>TRBV6-2/TRBV6-3|.|.|TRBJ2-7
CASSYGSAYPPYEQYF
TGTGCCAGCAGTTACGGATCAGCTTATCCTCCCTACGAGCAGTACTTC
>TRBV19|.|.|TRBJ2-5
CASSKVWGGGETQYF
TGTGCCAGTAGTAAGGTCTGGGGAGGTGGCGAGACCCAGTACTTC
>TRBV18|TRBD2|.|TRBJ2-1
CASSPTSAPYNEQFF
TGTGCCAGCTCCCCCACTAGCGCACCCTACAATGAGCAGTTCTTC
>TRBV7-2|.|.|TRBJ1-4
CASSFSTTNEKLFF
TGTGCCAGCAGCTTCAGTACAACTAATGAAAAACTGTTTTTT
>TRBV30|TRBD1|.|TRBJ2-1
CAWSWTGGNEQFF
TGTGCCTGGAGTTGGACAGGCGGTAATGAGCAGTTCTTC
>TRBV4-2|.|.|TRBJ1-5
CASSQSGGQGNQPQHF
TGTGCCAGCAGCCAATCGGGGGGCCAAGGCAATCAGCCCCAGCATTTT
>TRBV18|TRBD1|.|TRBJ1-1
CASSPGQGETEAFF
TGTGCCAGCTCACCGGGACAGGGGGAAACTGAAGCTTTCTTT
>TRBV28|.|.|TRBJ1-1
CASCQLFNTEAFF
TGTGCCAGCTGTCAGTTGTTCAACACTGAAGCTTTCTTT
>TRBV6-6|.|.|TRBJ2-5
CASSYSGSLGETQYF
TGTGCCAGCAGTTACAGTGGCAGTCTAGGCGAGACCCAGTACTTC
>TRBV11-2|.|.|TRBJ1-6
CASSLDSDNSPLHF
TGTGCCAGCAGCTTGGACAGTGATAATTCACCCCTCCACTTT
>TRBV30|.|.|TRBJ2-7
CAWSVSGYEQYF
TGTGCCTGGAGTGTATCGGGTTACGAGCAGTACTTC
>TRBV5-4|.|.|TRBJ2-7
CASSSPRGNAPYEQYF
TGTGCCAGCAGCTCCCCCCGGGGTAATGCCCCCTACGAGCAGTACTTC
>TRBV4-2|.|.|TRBJ2-7
CASSQENLQRTSSYEQYF
TGTGCCAGCAGCCAAGAGAACCTACAGCGTACTAGCTCCTACGAGCAGTACTTC
>TRBV3-1/TRBV3-2|.|.|TRBJ1-6
CASSQDRQGYSPLHF
TGTGCCAGCAGCCAAGATCGCCAGGGATACTCACCCCTCCACTTT
>TRBV20-1|.|.|TRBJ2-7
CSAWDYEQYF
TGCAGTGCGTGGGATTACGAGCAGTACTTC
>TRBV6-5|.|.|TRBJ2-6
CASSYGYSGANVLTF
TGTGCCAGCAGTTATGGGTACTCTGGGGCCAACGTCCTGACTTTC
>TRBV13|.|.|TRBJ2-7
CASSLRGYEQYF
TGTGCCAGCAGCTTACGGGGGTACGAGCAGTACTTC
>TRBV10-2|.|.|TRBJ2-7
CASSERSWLEQYF
TGCGCCAGCAGTGAAAGGAGCTGGCTCGAGCAGTACTTC